This T cell receptor beta chain was sequenced in a study of blood T cell repertoires in COVID-19. For the study at large: Sample material is recorded as cDNA or gDNA derived from T cells, B-cell-depleted T cells, or PBMCs.

Measured with immunoSEQ multiplex PCR; TCRdb has only the in-frame clones, and not every one. In the table there are 360,000 or so clones, 80% to 85% of which are singletons. Trimming shortened V by 7 bases and J by 3 bases, and 15 bases separated the two germline ends. The CDR3 runs 13 residues. CDR1 and CDR2 from the germline V gene are SQVTM and ANQGSEA. This TCR was sampled from a woman aged 45-60 years who had recovered from COVID-19. J is TRBJ1-2 and V is TRBV29-1; no reliable D call. Material for sequencing was PBMCs or T cells enriched from blood (not recorded which). CDR3 amino acids: CSAVRAGYYGYTF. The CDR3 DNA is TGCAGCGCCGTACGCGCGGGCTACTATGGCTACACCTTC.